This entry describes one T cell receptor (beta chain). Under the authors' procedure: Reference gene primer amplification gave estimated nucleated cell counts. Measured with immunoSEQ multiplex PCR; TCRdb has only the in-frame clones, and not every one. D and trimming were read from the DNA, whereas the V and J calls and clone size are those reported in that table. The sample shows some 180,000 clones, around 90% of them seen only once. This specimen belongs to a study of blood T cell repertoires in COVID-19. Turning to the study itself: Sites across the United States, Italy and Spain contributed samples from acute and convalescent COVID-19. T cells, B-cell-depleted T cells, or PBMCs supplied cDNA or gDNA.

This TCR was recovered from a man aged 35-49 years with active or convalescent COVID-19. The specimen was peripheral blood.

The CDR3 loop is CAIRAGNNSPLHF. CDR3 DNA sequence: TGTGCCATCAGAGCAGGGAACAATTCACCCCTCCACTTT. The chain combines TRBV10-3 with TRBJ1-6; D may be TRBD1 (5 bases). This CDR3 has 13 residues. The germline CDR1 and CDR2 sequences are ENHRY and SYGVKD. Trimming pared 6 bases from V and 7 bases from J, leaving 10 bases between.